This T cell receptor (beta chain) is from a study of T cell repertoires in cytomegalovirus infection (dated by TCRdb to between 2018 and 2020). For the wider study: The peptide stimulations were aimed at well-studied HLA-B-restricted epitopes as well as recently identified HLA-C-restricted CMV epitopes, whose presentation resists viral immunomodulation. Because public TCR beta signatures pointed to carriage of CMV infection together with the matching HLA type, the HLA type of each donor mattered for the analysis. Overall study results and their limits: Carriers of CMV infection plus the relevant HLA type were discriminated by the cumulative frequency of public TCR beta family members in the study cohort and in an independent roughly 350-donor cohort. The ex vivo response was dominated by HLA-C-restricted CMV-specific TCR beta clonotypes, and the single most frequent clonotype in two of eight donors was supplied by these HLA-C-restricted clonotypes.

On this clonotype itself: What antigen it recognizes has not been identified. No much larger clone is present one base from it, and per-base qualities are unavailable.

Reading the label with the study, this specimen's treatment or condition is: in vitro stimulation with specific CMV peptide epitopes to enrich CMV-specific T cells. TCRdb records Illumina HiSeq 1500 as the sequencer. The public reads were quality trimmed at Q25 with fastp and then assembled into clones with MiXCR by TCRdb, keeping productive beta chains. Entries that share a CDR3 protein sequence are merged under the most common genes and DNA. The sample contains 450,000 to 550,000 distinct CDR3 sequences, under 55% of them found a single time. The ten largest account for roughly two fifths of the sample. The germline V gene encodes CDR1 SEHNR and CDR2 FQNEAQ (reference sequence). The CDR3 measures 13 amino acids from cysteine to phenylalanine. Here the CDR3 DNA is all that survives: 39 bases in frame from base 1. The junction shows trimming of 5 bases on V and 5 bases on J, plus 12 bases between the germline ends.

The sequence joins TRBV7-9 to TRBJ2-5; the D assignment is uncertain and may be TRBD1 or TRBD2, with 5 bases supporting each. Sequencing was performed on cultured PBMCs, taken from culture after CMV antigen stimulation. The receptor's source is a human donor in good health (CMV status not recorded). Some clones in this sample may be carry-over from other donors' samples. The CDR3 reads CASSGTEGETQYF. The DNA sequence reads TGTGCCAGCAGCGGGACCGAGGGGGAGACCCAGTACTTC.